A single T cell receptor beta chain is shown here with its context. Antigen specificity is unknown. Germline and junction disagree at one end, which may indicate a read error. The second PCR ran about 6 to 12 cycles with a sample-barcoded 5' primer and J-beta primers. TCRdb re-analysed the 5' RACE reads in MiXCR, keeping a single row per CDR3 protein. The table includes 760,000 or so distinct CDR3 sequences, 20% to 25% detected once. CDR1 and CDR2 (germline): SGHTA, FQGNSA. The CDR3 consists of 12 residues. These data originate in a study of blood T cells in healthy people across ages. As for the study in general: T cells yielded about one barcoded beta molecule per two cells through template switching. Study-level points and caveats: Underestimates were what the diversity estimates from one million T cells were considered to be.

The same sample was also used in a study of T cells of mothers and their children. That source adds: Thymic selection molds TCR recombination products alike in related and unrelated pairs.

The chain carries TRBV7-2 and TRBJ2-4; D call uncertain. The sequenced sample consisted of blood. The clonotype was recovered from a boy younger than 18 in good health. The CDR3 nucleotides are TGTGCCAGCAGCCGCACTGGCGCGCACCAAGACTTC. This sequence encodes CASSRTGAHQDF.